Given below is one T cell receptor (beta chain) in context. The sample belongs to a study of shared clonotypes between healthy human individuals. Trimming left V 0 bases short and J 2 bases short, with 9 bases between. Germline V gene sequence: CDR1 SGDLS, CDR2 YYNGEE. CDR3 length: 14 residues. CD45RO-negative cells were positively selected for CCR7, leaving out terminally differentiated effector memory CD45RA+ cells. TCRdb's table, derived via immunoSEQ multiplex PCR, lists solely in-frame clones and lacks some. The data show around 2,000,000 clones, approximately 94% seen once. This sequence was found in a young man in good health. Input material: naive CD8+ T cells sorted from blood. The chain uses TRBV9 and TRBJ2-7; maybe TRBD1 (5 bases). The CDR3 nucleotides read TGTGCCAGCAGCGTAGCGGACATTCCCTACGAGCAGTACTTC. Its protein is CASSVADIPYEQYF.